A single sample gave rise to the 31 T cell receptor beta chains below, sequenced in a study of T-cell memory formation after mild COVID-19. TCRdb re-called the 5' RACE reads through MiXCR, storing one row per CDR3 protein. The sample has 180,000 or so distinct CDR3 sequences; roughly 11% are singletons. The material sequenced was PBMCs or a T cell subset sorted from them (not recorded which). These receptors were collected from a man between 18 and 29 years old who had mild COVID-19 (a few samples of this study predate the infection). Cell type and time point are not known.

The V call is TRBV7-2, the J call TRBJ2-5; 7 positions match TRBD1. Germline V lookup: CDR1 SGHTA, CDR2 FQGNSA. Losses at the gene ends were 5 bases for V and 5 bases for J; bases not matched to a gene: 14. The CDR3 totals 16 residues. The CDR3 DNA reads as TGTGCCAGCAGCCAACGCACCAGGGGGATGGGGGAGACCCAGTACTTC. Translating it yields CASSQRTRGMGETQYF.

This clonotype was seen repeatedly, ten times or more. The chain uses TRBV5-1 and TRBJ2-3, with 8 bases lining up with TRBD2. The junction had 5 bases not matched to a gene; V was cut back by 3 bases and J by 5 bases. The CDR3 contains 14 residues. Per the germline V gene, CDR1 is SGHRS and CDR2 is YFSETQ. CDR3 loop: CASSSTSDGDTQYF. As DNA, the CDR3 is TGCGCCAGCAGCTCGACTAGCGATGGAGATACGCAGTATTTT.

This chain uses TRBV7-2 with TRBJ2-5; a weak D match, TRBD1 (6 bases). With 6 bases removed from V and 4 bases from J, the gap between germline ends came to 15 bases. CDR1 and CDR2 from the germline V gene are SGHTA and FQGNSA. The CDR3 covers 14 residues. Here the CDR3 reads CASRLTGYGETQYF. CDR3 DNA sequence: TGTGCCAGCAGACTTACAGGGTATGGAGAGACCCAGTACTTC.

This clonotype has more than one count but fewer than ten. CDR3 region: CSVTGVGETQYF. CDR3 in DNA: TGCAGCGTTACAGGGGTAGGAGAGACCCAGTACTTC. The chain joins TRBV29-1 to TRBJ2-5, with TRBD1 identical over 7 bases. The germline V gene encodes CDR1 SQVTM and CDR2 ANQGSEA. V gave up 5 bases and J gave up 4 bases; unmatched junction bases: 4. The CDR3 length is 12 residues.

The table lists this clonotype with a few counts. The chain joins TRBV7-9 to TRBJ2-7; TRBD1 matches 7 bases. CDR3 length: 14 amino acids. With V trimmed by 5 bases and J by 2 bases, 6 bases remained unmatched. Germline CDR1 is SEHNR and CDR2 is FQNEAQ (reference sequence). The CDR3 sequence: CASSRGTATYEQYF. DNA for the CDR3: TGTGCCAGCAGCAGGGGGACAGCTACCTACGAGCAGTACTTC. Based on the CDR3 plus reference TRBV7-9 and TRBJ2-7, the full variable domain is DTGVSQNPRHKITKRGQNVTFRCDPISEHNRLYWYRQTLGQGPEFLTYFQNEAQLEKSRLLSDRFSAERPKGSFSTLEIQRTEQGDSAMYLCASSRGTATYEQYFGPGTRLTVT.

In this sample, this clonotype turned up a few times. V gene TRBV5-1 combines with J gene TRBJ1-2; D gene uncertain. With 0 bases removed from V and 7 bases from J, the gap between germline ends came to 10 bases. Germline assignment: CDR1 SGHRS and CDR2 YFSETQ. CDR3 length: 13 amino acids. The CDR3 coding sequence is TGCGCCAGCAGCTTGGGTGAGGTTGGTGGCTACACCTTC. Protein sequence: CASSLGEVGGYTF.

This clonotype was detected a few times. The chain uses TRBV6-2 or TRBV6-3 and TRBJ1-5; tentative D call: TRBD1 (5 bases). V gave up 2 bases and J gave up 4 bases, with 6 bases separating them. The CDR3 extends over 13 amino acids. Germline-derived CDR1 and CDR2 are MNHEY and SVGEGT. In nucleotides, the CDR3 is TGTGCCAGCAGTTACCAGGGTAATCAGCCCCAGCATTTT. Its translation: CASSYQGNQPQHF.

In this sample, this clonotype turned up many times. The CDR3 nucleotides are TGCGCCAGCAGCTTGGTTGGTGGAAGATCCTACGAGCAGTACTTC. Its protein is CASSLVGGRSYEQYF. The chain uses TRBV5-1 and TRBJ2-7; D gene ambiguous. Trimming pared 0 bases from V and 1 base from J, leaving 11 bases between. Germline loops: CDR1 SGHRS, CDR2 YFSETQ. The CDR3 sequence is 15 residues long. Supplemented by reference TRBV5-1 and TRBJ2-7, the full variable domain reads KAGVTQTPRYLIKTRGQQVTLSCSPISGHRSVSWYQQTPGQGLQFLFEYFSETQRNKGNFPGRFSGRQFSNSRSEMNVSTLELGDSALYLCASSLVGGRSYEQYFGPGTRLTVT.

This clonotype turned up a few times. The chain employs TRBV5-1 and TRBJ2-1; a possible D gene is TRBD2 (6 bases). This CDR3 spans 19 amino acids. The V end was cut by 0 bases, the J end by 5 bases, with 24 bases between. Germline loops: CDR1 SGHRS, CDR2 YFSETQ. CDR3 sequence reads: CASSLATDYPLSGDNEQFF. CDR3 bases: TGCGCCAGCAGCTTGGCTACGGACTACCCTCTTTCGGGGGACAATGAGCAGTTCTTC.

This clonotype was found a few times. V and J are TRBV29-1 and TRBJ2-5, with D perhaps TRBD1 (6 bases). Trimming took 1 base from V and 3 from J, leaving 9 bases between them. Germline CDR1 and CDR2: SQVTM and ANQGSEA. This CDR3 contains 13 residues. The CDR3 region is CSVEVTGKETQYF. The DNA for the CDR3 is TGCAGCGTTGAAGTTACAGGGAAAGAGACCCAGTACTTC.

J is TRBJ1-6 and V is TRBV11-2; 10 positions agree with TRBD1. V was pared by 5 bases and J by 8 bases, with 9 bases of the junction left unmatched. Germline lookup yields CDR1 SGHAT and CDR2 FQNNGV. This CDR3 is built from 16 residues. The CDR3 DNA reads TGTGCCAGCAGCACCTGGGGACAGGGGAATTATTCACCCCTCCACTTT. The encoded protein is CASSTWGQGNYSPLHF.

This clonotype was seen a handful of times. The chain links TRBV25-1 to TRBJ1-4; possibly TRBD1 for D (6 bases). V gave up 2 bases and J gave up 7 bases, with 14 bases separating them. The CDR3 has 15 residues. Per germline, CDR1 MGHDK and CDR2 SYGVNS. The CDR3 DNA sequence: TGTGCCAGCAGTGAAGTAAGGGGCAGGGGTGAAAAACTGTTTTTT. It specifies CASSEVRGRGEKLFF.

The chain combines TRBV7-9 with TRBJ1-6; no reliable D call. Trimming removed 6 bases from V and 6 bases from J, with 3 bases in between. CDR1 is SEHNR, CDR2 FQNEAQ, per germline (reference sequence). The CDR3 sequence is 11 residues long. CDR3 protein: CASSTNSPLHF. The CDR3 nucleotides are TGTGCCAGCAGTACTAATTCACCCCTCCACTTT. Drawing the rest from reference TRBV7-9 and TRBJ1-6, the complete variable domain is DTGVSQNPRHKITKRGQNVTFRCDPISEHNRLYWYRQTLGQGPEFLTYFQNEAQLEKSRLLSDRFSAERPKGSFSTLEIQRTEQGDSAMYLCASSTNSPLHFGNGTRLTVT.

The CDR3 bases are TGTGCCAGCAGCCAAGCGGCAGGGGGCGCAATCAATGAGCAGTTCTTC. This translates into CASSQAAGGAINEQFF. The chain recombines TRBV4-2 with TRBJ2-1, with TRBD1 matching 8 bases. The CDR3 runs 16 residues. CDR1 and CDR2 from the germline V gene are LGHNA and YNFKEQ. V was pared by 1 base and J by 6 bases, with 8 bases of the junction left unmatched.

V usage is TRBV10-3 and J usage is TRBJ2-1, with a tentative D call TRBD2 (5 bases). The CDR3 consists of 12 residues. CDR1 and CDR2 (germline): ENHRY, SYGVKD. V lost 10 bases to trimming and J lost 9 bases, with 16 bases between them. The DNA of the CDR3 is TGTGCCAGCAAGGAGGTTTTGAGTGAGCAGTTCTTC. This translates into CASKEVLSEQFF.

V is TRBV7-2 and J is TRBJ2-7; D may be TRBD2 (6 bases). CDR1 SGHTA and CDR2 FQGNSA come from the germline V gene. The CDR3 has 14 amino acids. The V gene lost 5 bases and the J gene lost 3 bases, with 14 bases spanning the gap. The CDR3 is CASSNFGTGYEQYF. CDR3 DNA: TGTGCCAGCAGCAATTTCGGGACTGGCTACGAGCAGTACTTC. The whole variable domain, remainder taken from reference TRBV7-2 and TRBJ2-7, is GAGVSQSPSNKVTEKGKDVELRCDPISGHTALYWYRQSLGQGLEFLIYFQGNSAPDKSGLPSDRFSAERTGGSVSTLTIQRTQQEDSAVYLCASSNFGTGYEQYFGPGTRLTVT.

This clonotype was found a few times. The J gene is TRBJ2-1, the V gene TRBV5-1; TRBD2 might be the D (6 bases). The CDR3 has 16 amino acids. With 3 bases removed from V and 7 bases from J, the gap between germline ends came to 20 bases. From germline, CDR1 is SGHRS and CDR2 YFSETQ. CDR3 DNA sequence: TGCGCCAGCAGCTGGGGTGGACATCGGGCGGGGAATGAGCAGTTCTTC. Residues: CASSWGGHRAGNEQFF. Together with reference TRBV5-1 and TRBJ2-1, the CDR3 gives the full variable domain: KAGVTQTPRYLIKTRGQQVTLSCSPISGHRSVSWYQQTPGQGLQFLFEYFSETQRNKGNFPGRFSGRQFSNSRSEMNVSTLELGDSALYLCASSWGGHRAGNEQFFGPGTRLTVL.

The V call is TRBV10-3, the J call TRBJ2-2; D not resolved. This CDR3 has 13 amino acids. Germline V gene data show CDR1 as ENHRY and CDR2 as SYGVKD. Deletions cut 6 bases from V and 5 bases from J, with 10 bases between. The CDR3 sequence: CAIRPTPTGELFF. CDR3 DNA: TGTGCCATCAGACCAACTCCGACCGGGGAGCTGTTTTTT.

This clonotype has more than one count but fewer than ten. CDR3 loop: CASSTTAIEETQYF. In DNA, the CDR3 is TGTGCCAGCAGTACAACAGCGATCGAGGAGACCCAGTACTTC. The V and J genes are TRBV6-5 and TRBJ2-5; D unclear. The ends were cut back, 5 bases at V and 5 bases at J, with 15 bases in the middle. Germline V lookup: CDR1 MNHEY, CDR2 SVGAGI. This CDR3 region has 14 residues.

In its sample, this clonotype was seen many times. V usage is TRBV12-3 or TRBV12-4 and J usage is TRBJ2-2; D remains unclear. The CDR3 is 10 residues long. Trimming left V 4 bases short and J 6 bases short, with 0 bases between. The CDR3 loop is CASSSGELFF. For the CDR3, the DNA is TGTGCCAGCAGTTCCGGGGAGCTGTTTTTT.

This clonotype was seen more than once but under ten times. This chain connects TRBV5-4 to TRBJ1-1; D remains ambiguous. The germline V gene encodes CDR1 SGHNT and CDR2 YYREEE (reference sequence). V was clipped by 1 base and J by 2 bases, with 6 bases between them. The CDR3 length is 13 residues. CDR3: CASSLSANTEAFF. For the CDR3, the DNA is TGTGCCAGCAGCTTGTCAGCCAACACTGAAGCTTTCTTT.

There are a few counts of this clonotype. The V and J genes are TRBV5-6 and TRBJ2-7, with 11 bases lining up with TRBD2. CDR3 length: 18 amino acids. Trimming took 3 bases from V and 4 from J; bases not matched to a gene: 15. Germline loops: CDR1 SGHDT, CDR2 YYEEEE. This CDR3 reads CASSSRGTSGLKRYEQYF. Here the CDR3 DNA reads TGTGCCAGCAGCTCGCGGGGGACTAGCGGACTTAAGCGGTACGAGCAGTACTTC.

There are a few counts of this clonotype. CDR3 DNA: TGCGCCAGCAGCCCCCAGGCGGGGCGGGAAAAACTGTTTTTT. This codes for CASSPQAGREKLFF. The chain uses TRBV4-3 and TRBJ1-4, with a weak D call TRBD1 (5 bases). The CDR3 has 14 residues. V lost 4 bases, J lost 8 bases, and 14 bases lay in between. Germline V lookup: CDR1 LGHNA, CDR2 YSLEER.

The rearrangement joins TRBV9 to TRBJ1-4, with TRBD1 identical over 9 bases. The V gene end was trimmed by 4 bases and the J gene end by 8 bases; junction bases not matched to a gene: 12. This CDR3 region has 16 residues. Germline V CDR1 and CDR2: SGDLS, YYNGEE. The CDR3 sequence: CASSQKGDRAYEKLFF. In nucleotides, the CDR3 is TGTGCCAGCAGCCAAAAGGGGGACAGGGCGTACGAAAAACTGTTTTTT. Based on the CDR3 plus reference TRBV9 and TRBJ1-4, the full variable domain is DSGVTQTPKHLITATGQRVTLRCSPRSGDLSVYWYQQSLDQGLQFLIQYYNGEERAKGNILERFSAQQFPDLHSELNLSSLELGDSALYFCASSQKGDRAYEKLFFGSGTQLSVL.

There are a few counts of this clonotype. The chain is built from TRBV3-1 and TRBJ2-4; D might be TRBD1 or TRBD2, each matching 6 bases. CDR1 is LGHDT, CDR2 YNNKEL, per germline (reference sequence). Between the trimmed V and J ends, which lost 0 bases and 6 bases, there was a span of 15 bases. This CDR3 has 16 residues. The CDR3 DNA is TGTGCCAGCAGCCAAGAAGTTTGGGGGGCGGGAAACATTCAGTACTTC. Translation gives CASSQEVWGAGNIQYF.

This rearrangement joins TRBV20-1 to TRBJ1-2; D might be TRBD1 (6 bases). Trimming left V 1 base short and J 4 bases short, with 10 bases between. Germline loops: CDR1 DFQATT, CDR2 SNEGSKA (reference sequence). This CDR3 has 13 residues. CDR3 protein: CSARARQAYGYTF. The DNA for the CDR3 is TGCAGTGCTAGAGCTCGACAGGCCTATGGCTACACCTTC.

The chain carries TRBV7-2 and TRBJ2-3; 12 positions match TRBD2. This CDR3 spans 14 amino acids. Germline V gives CDR1 SGHTA, CDR2 FQGNSA. V lost 8 bases, J lost 9 bases, and 9 bases stayed unmatched. CDR3 sequence: CASRRLAGDDTQYF. The CDR3 DNA follows: TGTGCCAGCCGCAGACTAGCGGGGGATGACACGCAGTATTTT.

The J gene is TRBJ2-7, the V gene TRBV27; D may be TRBD1 (5 bases). Between the trimmed V and J ends, which lost 3 bases and 1 base, there was a span of 7 bases. The CDR3 consists of 13 residues. Germline CDR1 reads MNHEY; CDR2 reads SMNVEV (reference sequence). In DNA, the CDR3 is TGTGCCAGCAGTTTGACAGCGTCCTACGAGCAGTACTTC. The encoded protein is CASSLTASYEQYF.

V gene TRBV18 combines with J gene TRBJ2-2; tentative D call: TRBD1 (6 bases). Trimming stripped 6 bases from V and 7 bases from J, with 15 bases between. There are 14 residues in the CDR3. Germline V gives CDR1 KGHSH, CDR2 LQKENI. In DNA form, the CDR3 reads TGTGCCAGCTCCATCAGGGGTCGCGACGGGGAGCTGTTTTTT. It specifies CASSIRGRDGELFF.

CDR3 DNA: TGTGCCAGCAGTTTATTCGGCGACTCCTACGAGCAGTACTTC. Its translation is CASSLFGDSYEQYF. V and J are TRBV28 and TRBJ2-7; D unresolved. Germline V gives CDR1 MDHEN, CDR2 SYDVKM. Trimming stripped 1 base from V and 0 bases from J, with 7 bases between. The CDR3 contains 14 residues.

CDR3 in amino acids: CASRGQGVYGYTF. The CDR3 DNA reads TGTGCCAGCAGGGGACAGGGAGTCTATGGCTACACCTTC. The gene calls are TRBV12-3 or TRBV12-4 and TRBJ1-2, with 9 bases aligning to TRBD1. The CDR3 totals 13 residues. With V trimmed by 6 bases and J by 4 bases, 3 bases remained unmatched.